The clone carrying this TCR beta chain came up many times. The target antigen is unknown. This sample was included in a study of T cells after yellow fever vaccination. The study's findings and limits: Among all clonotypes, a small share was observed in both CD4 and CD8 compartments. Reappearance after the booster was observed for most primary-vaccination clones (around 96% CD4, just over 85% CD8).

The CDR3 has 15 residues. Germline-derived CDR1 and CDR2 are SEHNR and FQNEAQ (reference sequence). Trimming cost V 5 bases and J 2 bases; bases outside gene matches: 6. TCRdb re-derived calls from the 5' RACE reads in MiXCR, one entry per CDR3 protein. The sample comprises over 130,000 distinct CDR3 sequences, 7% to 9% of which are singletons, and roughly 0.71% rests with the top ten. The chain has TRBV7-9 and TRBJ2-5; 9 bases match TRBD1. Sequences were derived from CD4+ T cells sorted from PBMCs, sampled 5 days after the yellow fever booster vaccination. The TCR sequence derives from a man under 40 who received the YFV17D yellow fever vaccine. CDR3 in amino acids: CASSPDRGAQETQYF. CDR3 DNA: TGTGCCAGCAGCCCCGACAGGGGGGCTCAAGAGACCCAGTACTTC.